One T cell receptor (beta chain) is described in this entry. Followed over time, Seattle patients had been enrolled while infection was active. The CDR3 has 16 residues. V trimming: 5 bases; J trimming: 4 bases; junction bases outside the gene matches: 11. Germline loops: CDR1 SGHRS, CDR2 YFSETQ. Measured with immunoSEQ multiplex PCR; TCRdb has only the in-frame clones, and not every one. The repertoire holds roughly 68,000 clones, with around 74% as singletons. This entry belongs to a study of blood T cell repertoires in COVID-19. The receptor comes from a man aged 55 to 69 with COVID-19, enrolled during active disease. The V call is TRBV5-1, the J call TRBJ1-1, with TRBD1 matching over 10 bases. Specimen: peripheral blood. CDR3 DNA sequence: TGCGCCAGCAGATGGGGGGACAGGGGTAGTGGCACTGAAGCTTTCTTT. This gives the protein CASRWGDRGSGTEAFF.